This T cell receptor beta chain was captured by sequencing in a study of shared clonotypes between healthy human individuals. The trim removed 3 bases at V and 0 bases at J, leaving 8 bases unmatched. Per germline, CDR1 MNHNS and CDR2 SASEGT. The CDR3 spans 16 residues. Study observations and caveats: Sharing across a handful of donors was seen in 4% to 6.5% of naive CD4 clonotypes. Sampling involved blood alone; tissue repertoires likely differ. Only a few donors were included, so the genetic and exposure-history diversity represented was limited.

Repertoires were generated with immunoSEQ multiplex PCR, while TCRdb's copy carries only in-frame clones and drops some. The sample has under 600,000 clones, around 96% seen once; the top ten hold 0.064%. In regard to this clone: Its specificity is not known.

The donors were all Caucasian adults (living in Nashville, Tennessee). This rearrangement joins TRBV6-1 to TRBJ2-7; 7 bases fit TRBD2. The origin of this receptor is a woman in her thirties in good health. Sample: naive CD4+ T cells sorted from blood. The subset denotes: CD45RA+ positively selected. The CDR3 reads CASSDLLGGSSYEQYF. Written as DNA, the CDR3 is TGTGCCAGCAGTGACCTACTGGGCGGGAGCTCCTACGAGCAGTACTTC.